One and the same sample provided the 13 T cell receptor beta chains below, sequenced in a study of blood T cells in healthy people across ages. Primers used in a second PCR of roughly 6 to 11 cycles were a sample-barcoded 5' primer and a J-beta primer mix. One entry per CDR3 protein results from TCRdb running MiXCR on the 5' RACE reads. This sample has 700,000 to 950,000 distinct CDR3 sequences, with approximately 43% found just once. The sequenced sample consisted of blood. The source of these receptors is an older woman in good health.

This chain links TRBV29-1 with TRBJ1-1; no clear D. Per the germline V gene, CDR1 is SQVTM and CDR2 is ANQGSEA. V shed 7 bases and J shed 4 bases, with 19 bases lying between them. This CDR3 is built from 14 residues. The CDR3 coding sequence is TGCAGCGCTACGACTCCCCCGGTGGGCACTGAAGCTTTCTTT. Translating gives CSATTPPVGTEAFF.

CDR3 sequence: CASSHLAGGRYEQYF. The DNA for the CDR3 is TGTGCCAGCAGCCATCTGGCGGGGGGGCGGTACGAGCAGTACTTC. The gene calls are TRBV3-1 and TRBJ2-7, with 9 bases identical to TRBD2. The CDR3 contains 15 residues. The germline V gene encodes CDR1 LGHDT and CDR2 YNNKEL (reference sequence). Trimming removed 3 bases from V and 4 bases from J; junction bases left unmatched: 7.

This clonotype has just a few counts. This chain uses TRBV7-6 with TRBJ2-5; 8 nucleotides line up with TRBD1. The CDR3 totals 17 residues. The ends lost 1 base at V and 2 bases at J; junction bases unmatched: 9. Germline V gives CDR1 SGHVS, CDR2 FNYEAQ. CDR3 in amino acids: CASSLGSGGAGQETQYF. The CDR3 coding sequence is TGTGCCAGCAGCTTAGGGTCAGGGGGCGCTGGGCAAGAGACCCAGTACTTC.

This clonotype appeared a few times. This chain links TRBV5-1 with TRBJ1-5; no reliable D call. CDR3 length equals 14 residues. V was shortened by 2 bases and J by 6 bases, with 12 bases between the two germline ends. Germline V gene lookup returns CDR1 SGHRS and CDR2 YFSETQ. This chain's CDR3 is CASSLTGEGQPQHF. The CDR3 region has the DNA TGCGCCAGCAGCTTAACTGGGGAGGGTCAGCCCCAGCATTTT.

As for this clonotype: This may arise from a read error, as a much more abundant clone is one base away. The chain combines TRBV29-1 with TRBJ2-4, with a weak D call TRBD2 (6 bases). The DNA matches TRBJ2-7 better at its end, which makes the J call doubtful. This CDR3 has 13 residues. Germline CDR1 reads SQVTM; CDR2 reads ANQGSEA. The CDR3 DNA follows: TGCAGCGTGGTCACCGGGAGTATATACGAGCAGTACTTC. Translated: CSVVTGSIYEQYF.

The chain uses TRBV6-1 and TRBJ2-7; D remains ambiguous. Deletions cut 8 bases from V and 2 bases from J, with 10 bases between. CDR1 and CDR2 from the germline V gene are MNHNS and SASEGT. The CDR3 length is 12 residues. The CDR3 bases are TGTGCCAGCTATGCCCCGACCTACGAGCAGTACTTC. Its protein product is CASYAPTYEQYF.

This clonotype was observed a few times. The chain couples TRBV7-9 to TRBJ1-2; maybe TRBD1 (6 bases). The CDR3 sequence is 13 residues long. The V end lost 3 bases, the J end lost 8 bases, and 13 bases lay between the germline ends. Germline V gene lookup returns CDR1 SEHNR and CDR2 FQNEAQ (reference sequence). The CDR3 DNA is TGTGCCAGCAGCTTCACAGGGCTTAAAGGCTACACCTTC. Protein: CASSFTGLKGYTF.

This clonotype was recorded many times. The rearrangement joins TRBV11-2 to TRBJ2-7; 7 bases are a match to TRBD1. V lost 1 base to trimming and J lost 1 base; unmatched junction nucleotides: 4. The CDR3 is 15 residues long. CDR1 and CDR2 from the germline V gene are SGHAT and FQNNGV. CDR3 amino acids: CASSLAQGISYEQYF. As DNA, the CDR3 is TGTGCCAGCAGCTTAGCACAGGGGATTTCCTACGAGCAGTACTTC.

The chain has TRBV27 and TRBJ1-1; the D gene is possibly TRBD1 (6 bases). Germline loops: CDR1 MNHEY, CDR2 SMNVEV (reference sequence). This CDR3 is 15 amino acids long. The ends were cut back, 2 bases at V and 3 bases at J, with 13 bases in the middle. The CDR3 DNA reads as TGTGCCAGCAGTTTAGGGGGGGCGCAAGACACTGAAGCTTTCTTT. Amino acid sequence: CASSLGGAQDTEAFF.

The V and J genes are TRBV25-1 and TRBJ2-7, with D hard to call. This CDR3 spans 13 amino acids. Trimming shortened V by 1 base and J by 7 bases, and 11 bases separated the two germline ends. The germline V gene has CDR1 MGHDK and CDR2 SYGVNS. CDR3 in amino acids: CASSELWSDEQYF. In DNA, the CDR3 is TGTGCCAGCAGTGAATTATGGTCCGATGAGCAGTACTTC.

The chain has TRBV27 and TRBJ2-4; maybe TRBD2 (5 bases). The end of the DNA fits TRBJ2-7 better, so the J call may be wrong. CDR1 is MNHEY, CDR2 SMNVEV, per germline (reference sequence). The CDR3 totals 13 residues. CDR3 residues: CASSPSSAGEQYF. DNA of the CDR3: TGTGCCAGCAGCCCGAGTAGCGCTGGCGAGCAGTACTTC.

This clonotype turned up a few times. This sequence joins TRBV4-2 and TRBJ1-5; possible D gene TRBD1, 5 bases. V shed 3 bases and J shed 5 bases, with 11 bases lying between them. The CDR3 has 14 residues. The germline V gene has CDR1 LGHNA and CDR2 YNFKEQ. CDR3 in amino acids: CASSQGRVDQPQHF. As DNA, the CDR3 is TGTGCCAGCAGCCAGGGCAGGGTCGATCAGCCCCAGCATTTT.

A few counts support this clonotype. The chain employs TRBV7-2 and TRBJ2-3; D is perhaps TRBD1 (6 bases). Germline CDR1 reads SGHTA; CDR2 reads FQGNSA. Trimming stripped 4 bases from V and 2 bases from J, with 10 bases between. There are 14 residues in the CDR3. DNA of the CDR3: TGTGCCAGCAGCTCCAGGACAGTCACAGATACGCAGTATTTT. Amino acid sequence: CASSSRTVTDTQYF.